Listed below are T cell receptor beta chains from one sample, sequenced in a study of technical replicates of blood from several donors. Assay used: immunoSEQ multiplex PCR; TCRdb lists only in-frame clones, some missing. The sample lists 85,000 to 100,000 clones, approximately 94% occurring once. The sample comprised T cells isolated from PBMCs. The receptor source for this set is a human donor in good health. CDR3s include the opening cysteine and the closing phenylalanine or tryptophan. The D gene is left open where the match is weak. Clone size is shown for a subset of rows, as once, few, many or a class of expanded clone.

CDR3	DNA	size	J	V	D
CAWSVRLGNTIYF	TGTGCCTGGAGCGTGAGATTAGGAAACACCATATATTTT	-	TRBJ1-3	TRBV30	-
CASSTGQGNTEAFF	TGCGCCAGCAGCACGGGACAGGGAAATACTGAAGCTTTCTTT	few	TRBJ1-1	TRBV5-1	TRBD1
CSALAGTSPDTQYF	TGCAGCGCTCTAGCGGGAACTTCCCCAGATACGCAGTATTTT	-	TRBJ2-3	TRBV29-1	TRBD2
CASSPYRRVAKNIQYF	TGCGCCAGCAGTCCCTACAGGAGGGTAGCCAAAAACATTCAGTACTTC	-	TRBJ2-4	TRBV23-1	-
CASSLAYSTGDGNTIYF	TGTGCCAGCAGCTTAGCATACTCTACAGGGGATGGAAACACCATATATTTT	-	TRBJ1-3	TRBV7-9	TRBD1
CASSLVGGNTEAFF	TGTGCCAGCAGCTTAGTGGGGGGGAACACTGAAGCTTTCTTT	few	TRBJ1-1	TRBV7-9	-
CASRGLAGGNEQFF	TGTGCCAGCAGGGGACTAGCGGGGGGCAATGAGCAGTTCTTC	few	TRBJ2-1	TRBV2	TRBD2
CASSPPAGIYTEAFF	TGTGCCAGCAGCCCCCCAGCGGGAATCTACACTGAAGCTTTCTTT	-	TRBJ1-1	TRBV7-9	-
CASSFSGSLQETQYF	TGTGCCAGCAGCTTCAGCGGGAGCCTACAAGAGACCCAGTACTTC	-	TRBJ2-5	TRBV5-4	TRBD2
CAIPSGGLAADTGELFF	TGTGCCATCCCAAGTGGGGGACTAGCGGCGGACACCGGGGAGCTGTTTTTT	-	TRBJ2-2	TRBV10-3	TRBD2
CASTRGGGQETQYF	TGCGCCAGCACCCGGGGAGGGGGCCAAGAGACCCAGTACTTC	-	TRBJ2-5	TRBV5-1	-
CASSTSRGQGVHSNQPQHF	TGTGCCAGCAGCACGTCGCGTGGACAGGGGGTGCATAGCAATCAGCCCCAGCATTTT	-	TRBJ1-5	TRBV7-9	TRBD1
CASSYRTGSGKDTQYF	TGTGCCAGCAGTTACCGGACAGGGTCCGGTAAAGATACGCAGTATTTT	-	TRBJ2-3	TRBV6-5	TRBD1
CASSEGPSGYNEQFF	TGTGCCAGCAGTGAAGGGCCTAGCGGATACAATGAGCAGTTCTTC	-	TRBJ2-1	TRBV2	TRBD2
CASSPPGQGSSPLHF	TGTGCCAGCTCACCTCCGGGACAGGGGAGTTCACCCCTCCACTTT	once	TRBJ1-6	TRBV18	TRBD1
CASSSPGGGFNEKLFF	TGTGCCAGCAGCTCCCCCGGGGGGGGGTTTAATGAAAAACTGTTTTTT	-	TRBJ1-4	TRBV7-9	-
CASSSRGGRDSPLHF	TGTGCCAGCAGTTCCCGAGGGGGCAGGGATTCACCCCTCCACTTT	-	TRBJ1-6	TRBV27	TRBD1
CAISATGPNQPQHF	TGTGCCATCAGTGCTACAGGACCCAATCAGCCCCAGCATTTT	-	TRBJ1-5	TRBV10-3	-
CASSLGGPAPTDTQYF	TGCGCCAGCAGCTTGGGAGGCCCGGCCCCTACAGATACGCAGTATTTT	-	TRBJ2-3	TRBV5-1	-
CASSQLAGRGELFF	TGTGCCAGCAGCCAATTAGCGGGACGAGGGGAGCTGTTTTTT	once	TRBJ2-2	TRBV14	TRBD2
CASSLFGGAGSNEQFF	TGTGCCAGCAGCCTGTTTGGGGGGGCAGGGTCCAATGAGCAGTTCTTC	-	TRBJ2-1	TRBV11-3	-
CASSLPLQVRGHTDTQYF	TGTGCCAGCAGCTTACCCCTCCAGGTGAGGGGACACACAGATACGCAGTATTTT	-	TRBJ2-3	TRBV7-9	-
CASSEWATNRAETQYF	TGTGCCAGCAGTGAATGGGCAACTAACAGGGCAGAGACCCAGTACTTC	-	TRBJ2-5	TRBV6-1	-
CASRLQGTYYGYTF	TGTGCCAGCAGACTTCAAGGGACTTACTATGGCTACACCTTC	-	TRBJ1-2	TRBV27	-
CASSSNPTGGYF	TGTGCCAGCAGCTCAAACCCGACAGGGGGCTACTTC	-	TRBJ2-7	TRBV7-9	TRBD1
CASSPPLAGGSYEQYF	TGTGCCAGCAGCCCGCCTTTAGCGGGAGGCTCCTACGAGCAGTACTTC	-	TRBJ2-7	TRBV13	TRBD2
CASSLYATGGNQPQHF	TGTGCCAGCAGCTTATATGCGACAGGGGGTAATCAGCCCCAGCATTTT	-	TRBJ1-5	TRBV13	TRBD1
CASSLRLVEGRSGQFF	TGTGCCAGCAGCTTAAGACTAGTTGAAGGACGCTCCGGGCAGTTCTTC	-	TRBJ2-1	TRBV7-9	-
CASGRLAGVETQYF	TGTGCCAGCGGCCGACTAGCGGGAGTGGAGACCCAGTACTTC	-	TRBJ2-5	TRBV28	TRBD2
CASSAETEAGTF	TGTGCCAGCAGTGCAGAGACAGAAGCGGGAACCTTC	-	TRBJ1-2	TRBV2	-
CASSLIPGTAGRELFF	TGTGCCAGCAGCTTAATACCCGGGACGGCGGGGAGGGAGCTGTTTTTT	-	TRBJ2-2	TRBV7-3	-
CASLPWASGRSAYNEQFF	TGTGCCAGCTTACCGTGGGCTAGCGGGAGATCAGCCTACAATGAGCAGTTCTTC	-	TRBJ2-1	TRBV28	TRBD2
CATSSNTGLADYEQYF	TGTGCCACCAGCAGCAATACGGGACTAGCAGACTACGAGCAGTACTTC	-	TRBJ2-7	TRBV15	TRBD2
CAWGGQGGKAFF	TGTGCCTGGGGCGGACAGGGAGGCAAAGCTTTCTTT	-	TRBJ1-1	TRBV30	TRBD1
CAWAPGQMNSPLHF	TGTGCCTGGGCCCCGGGACAGATGAATTCACCCCTCCACTTT	-	TRBJ1-6	TRBV30	TRBD1
CASSRTGGSYEQYF	TGTGCCAGCAGCCGGACAGGGGGGTCCTACGAGCAGTACTTC	-	TRBJ2-7	TRBV6-1	TRBD1
CASSQATGLEDTEAFF	TGCGCCAGCAGCCAAGCTACAGGGCTGGAGGATACTGAAGCTTTCTTT	-	TRBJ1-1	TRBV4-1	-
CASSAPGTGEETQYF	TGTGCCAGCAGTGCCCCCGGGACAGGGGAAGAGACCCAGTACTTC	-	TRBJ2-5	TRBV6-1	TRBD1
CAIQQGDTEAFF	TGTGCCATCCAGCAGGGTGACACTGAAGCTTTCTTT	-	TRBJ1-1	TRBV10-3	-
CASSIDQGQVHVGTEAFF	TGTGCCAGTAGTATAGATCAAGGACAGGTTCATGTAGGGACTGAAGCTTTCTTT	-	TRBJ1-1	TRBV19	TRBD1
CATSKRQGIGELFF	TGTGCCACCAGCAAAAGACAGGGAATCGGGGAGCTGTTTTTT	-	TRBJ2-2	TRBV15	TRBD1
CASSFWRDPAETQYF	TGTGCCAGCAGCTTTTGGCGGGACCCAGCGGAGACCCAGTACTTC	few	TRBJ2-5	TRBV5-4	-
CASSRRGATWASMNTEAFF	TGTGCCAGTAGTAGGCGTGGGGCCACGTGGGCGTCCATGAACACTGAAGCTTTCTTT	once	TRBJ1-1	TRBV19	-
CASTPWTGGTEAFF	TGTGCCAGCACTCCATGGACAGGGGGCACTGAAGCTTTCTTT	once	TRBJ1-1	TRBV6-5	TRBD1
CASSEPFRGRETEAFF	TGTGCCAGCAGTGAACCGTTTAGAGGAAGGGAGACTGAAGCTTTCTTT	-	TRBJ1-1	TRBV6-1	-
CASSLVREAQPQHF	TGTGCCAGCAGCTTAGTTAGGGAGGCCCAGCCCCAGCATTTT	-	TRBJ1-5	TRBV7-8	-
CASSEQGATYEQYF	TGTGCCAGCAGCGAACAGGGGGCTACCTACGAGCAGTACTTC	-	TRBJ2-7	TRBV4-2	TRBD1
CASRVEGEGNTIYF	TGTGCCAGCAGGGTGGAGGGTGAGGGAAACACCATATATTTT	few	TRBJ1-3	TRBV6-1	-
CASSSGGGNTEAFF	TGTGCCAGCAGCTCGGGGGGAGGAAACACTGAAGCTTTCTTT	-	TRBJ1-1	TRBV7-9	-
CASSRLAGVNEQFF	TGTGCCAGCAGTCGACTAGCGGGAGTCAATGAGCAGTTCTTC	-	TRBJ2-1	TRBV6-5	TRBD2
CASSREDGRYGYTF	TGTGCCAGCAGTAGGGAGGACGGGCGCTATGGCTACACCTTC	-	TRBJ1-2	TRBV28	-
CASIGVIGTDTQYF	TGTGCCAGTATAGGAGTTATCGGCACAGATACGCAGTATTTT	-	TRBJ2-3	TRBV19	-
CASSPSLGGYEQYF	TGTGCCAGTAGTCCTAGCTTAGGGGGCTACGAGCAGTACTTC	-	TRBJ2-7	TRBV19	-
CASRRAGEQYF	TGCGCCAGCAGGAGAGCTGGCGAGCAGTACTTC	-	TRBJ2-7	TRBV4-1	-